Below are 4 T cell receptor beta chains sequenced from a single sample in a study of T cell repertoires in cytomegalovirus infection (dated by TCRdb to between 2018 and 2021). TCRdb lists the instrument as Illumina HiSeq 1500. Using fastp at Q25 and MiXCR, TCRdb reprocessed the public reads and kept productive beta chains. Rows with a matching CDR3 protein are joined into one entry that keeps the most common DNA and genes. This sample comprises some 300,000 distinct CDR3 sequences, around 9.1% of them detected only once. Around 2.4% of the sample is taken by the ten largest. The specimen sequenced was PBMCs. These receptors were obtained from a human donor in good health (CMV status not recorded). Some clones in this sample may be carry-over from other donors' samples.

The rearrangement links TRBV29-1 to TRBJ1-1; D not certain. CDR3 length: 13 amino acids. Trimming removed 5 bases at V and 6 bases at J, with 16 bases between. Germline V CDR1 and CDR2: SQVTM, ANQGSEA. CDR3 loop: CSVTKIADPEAFF. The DNA for the CDR3 is TGCAGCGTTACCAAGATCGCCGACCCTGAAGCTTTCTTT.

In its sample, this clonotype was seen many times. The chain combines TRBV7-8 with TRBJ2-7, with 12 bases matching TRBD2. The CDR3 is made up of 15 amino acids. Germline V gene lookup returns CDR1 SGHVS and CDR2 FQNEAQ. The V segment lost 5 bases and the J segment 2 bases; nucleotides outside the gene matches: 4. The CDR3 bases are TGTGCCAGCAGCATTTCTAGCGGGGGGGCCTACGAGCAGTACTTC. Protein sequence: CASSISSGGAYEQYF.

The sample holds many counts of this clonotype. The chain carries TRBV20-1 and TRBJ1-3, with 9 bases fitting TRBD1. The CDR3 is made up of 14 amino acids. Germline V gene data show CDR1 as DFQATT and CDR2 as SNEGSKA (reference sequence). The V segment lost 0 bases and the J segment 5 bases; nucleotides outside the gene matches: 2. This CDR3 is CSARDGTGRNTIYF. CDR3 in DNA: TGCAGTGCTAGAGATGGGACAGGGCGAAACACCATATATTTT.

This clonotype was found a few times. CDR3 sequence reads: CASRSSENLPHYGYTF. The DNA of the CDR3 is TGTGCCAGTAGAAGCAGCGAAAATCTCCCCCACTATGGCTACACCTTC. V and J are TRBV19 and TRBJ1-2; D ambiguous. Trimming removed 6 bases from V and 3 bases from J, with 20 bases in between. The CDR3 is 16 residues long. Per the germline V gene, CDR1 is LNHDA and CDR2 is SQIVND (reference sequence).